This T cell receptor (beta chain) was retrieved from a study of blood T cell repertoires in COVID-19. On the study more broadly: Sources were T cells, B-cell-depleted T cells, or PBMCs; the material itself was cDNA or gDNA.

This CDR3 spans 13 amino acids. V lost 6 bases to trimming and J lost 4 bases, with 12 bases between them. Germline V gene data show CDR1 as MNHEY and CDR2 as SVGAGI. Source study methods: Nucleated cell number was recorded as an estimate derived from reference gene primer amplification. Some clones are missing from TCRdb's copy, which holds only in-frame ones; the method was immunoSEQ multiplex PCR. The D gene and trimming were derived from the DNA, and the V and J assignments and clone size from that table. Among about 29,000 clones listed, approximately 85% were seen once. Only a few counts were recorded for this clone.

Input material: peripheral blood. This rearrangement joins TRBV6-5 to TRBJ1-2; the D is unclear. This receptor was obtained from a woman at least 80 years old with COVID-19, enrolled during active disease. Written as DNA, the CDR3 is TGTGCCAGCAGAAGAGGGAGTTCCTATGGCTACACCTTC. It is translated as CASRRGSSYGYTF.